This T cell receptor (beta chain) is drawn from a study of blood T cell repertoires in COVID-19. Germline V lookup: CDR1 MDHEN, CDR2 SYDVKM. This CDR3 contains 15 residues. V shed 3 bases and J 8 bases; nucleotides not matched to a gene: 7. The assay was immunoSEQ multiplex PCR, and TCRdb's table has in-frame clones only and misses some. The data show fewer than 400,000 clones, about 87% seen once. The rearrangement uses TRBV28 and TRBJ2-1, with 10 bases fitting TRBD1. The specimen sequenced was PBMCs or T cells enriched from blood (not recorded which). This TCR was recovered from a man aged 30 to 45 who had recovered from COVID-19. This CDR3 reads CASSFLGDRGDEQFF. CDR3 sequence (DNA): TGTGCCAGCAGTTTCCTGGGGGACAGGGGAGATGAGCAGTTCTTC.